The 26 T cell receptor beta chains below were found in one sample sequenced in a study of post-analysis software for immune sequencing data. Study-level results: Included in a set of roughly five TRBV segments more frequent in patients than controls were TRBV5-6, TRBV5-1 and TRBV20-1.

No antigen is known for these receptors. TCR beta cDNA libraries had unique molecular identifiers. TCRdb analysed the PCR reads with MiXCR anew, one entry per CDR3 protein. Among about 540,000 distinct CDR3 sequences, roughly 34% were seen once, and the ten largest hold 6%. Sequencing was carried out using blood. These receptors originate from a girl aged 2-17 years with multiple sclerosis.

The gene calls are TRBV14 and TRBJ2-5; perhaps TRBD2 as D (5 bases). The V end lost 1 base, the J end lost 4 bases, and 10 bases lay between the germline ends. Germline-derived CDR1 and CDR2 are SGHDN and FVKESK. The CDR3 runs to 14 residues. CDR3 in amino acids: CASSQVGGRETQYF. CDR3 in DNA: TGTGCCAGCAGCCAAGTTGGCGGGCGAGAGACCCAGTACTTC. Full variable domain (remainder filled in from reference TRBV14 and TRBJ2-5): EAGVTQFPSHSVIEKGQTVTLRCDPISGHDNLYWYRRVMGKEIKFLLHFVKESKQDESGMPNNRFLAERTGGTYSTLKVQPAELEDSGVYFCASSQVGGRETQYFGPGTRLLVL.

This clonotype was seen a few times. DNA for the CDR3: TGTGCCAGCAGCCACAGTTTTTCTAGCGGGGTCCCTAGCACAGATACGCAGTATTTT. This codes for CASSHSFSSGVPSTDTQYF. The chain recombines TRBV7-8 with TRBJ2-3; 9 nucleotides match TRBD2. CDR3 length: 19 amino acids. Germline V gives CDR1 SGHVS, CDR2 FQNEAQ. The J segment lost 0 bases and the V segment lost 5 bases, leaving 15 bases of the junction unmatched.

The V and J genes are TRBV4-1 and TRBJ1-2, with D hard to call. CDR1 and CDR2 (germline): MGHRA, YSYEKL. This CDR3 comprises 15 residues. Trimming removed 4 bases from V and 2 bases from J, with 14 bases in between. The CDR3 is CASSLLRGYNYGYTF. CDR3 DNA sequence: TGCGCCAGCAGCCTCTTACGAGGGTACAACTATGGCTACACCTTC.

This clonotype was seen a few times. The chain employs TRBV7-8 and TRBJ2-5; weak D call: TRBD2 (6 bases). CDR3 size: 13 residues. CDR1 and CDR2 (germline): SGHVS, FQNEAQ. V lost 6 bases, J lost 2 bases, and 10 bases lay in between. The CDR3: CASRGTGQETQYF. CDR3 bases: TGTGCCAGCAGGGGGACTGGGCAAGAGACCCAGTACTTC.

CDR3 DNA sequence: TGCGCCAGCAGCTCCCAGGGCCGTACTGGGGCCAACGTCCTGACTTTC. It translates to CASSSQGRTGANVLTF. V gene TRBV5-1 combines with J gene TRBJ2-6; maybe TRBD1 (5 bases). The V gene lost 3 bases and the J gene lost 2 bases, with 12 bases spanning the gap. The length of the CDR3 is 16 residues. CDR1 is SGHRS and CDR2 is YFSETQ in the germline V gene.

This clonotype was observed many times. The chain joins TRBV5-4 to TRBJ2-5; D uncertain. Trimming pared 3 bases from V and 0 bases from J, leaving 6 bases between. The CDR3 extends over 13 amino acids. CDR1 and CDR2 (germline): SGHNT, YYREEE (reference sequence). CDR3 in amino acids: CASSSSDQETQYF. The CDR3 DNA follows: TGTGCCAGCAGCTCAAGCGACCAAGAGACCCAGTACTTC.

The chain combines TRBV6-6 with TRBJ2-1; 8 bases match TRBD2. The CDR3 is 15 amino acids. The germline CDR1 and CDR2 sequences are MNHNY and SVGAGI (reference sequence). Trimming cost V 2 bases and J 11 bases; bases outside gene matches: 11. The CDR3 DNA is TGTGCCAGCAGTTACAGCGGGGGCCATGGAAATAAGCAGTTCTTC. Amino acid sequence: CASSYSGGHGNKQFF.

This clonotype was seen at least ten times. This chain's CDR3 is CASSSTPTATEAFF. CDR3 nucleotides: TGTGCCAGCAGCTCGACCCCTACGGCCACTGAAGCTTTCTTT. The gene calls are TRBV11-1 and TRBJ1-1; D is uncertain. CDR3 length: 14 residues. Germline lookup yields CDR1 SGHAT and CDR2 FQDESV (reference sequence). V lost 4 bases to trimming and J lost 4 bases, with 13 bases between them.

The chain is built from TRBV2 and TRBJ2-5; TRBD1 is a possible D gene (8 bases). This CDR3 is 15 amino acids long. With 6 bases removed from V and 2 bases from J, the gap between germline ends came to 16 bases. Germline CDR1 SNHLY, CDR2 FYNNEI. In DNA form, the CDR3 reads TGTGCCAGCAGGGGGGGGACAGGCGTTCAAGAGACCCAGTACTTC. Translating it yields CASRGGTGVQETQYF.

This chain uses TRBV14 with TRBJ1-2; D not certain. CDR1 SGHDN and CDR2 FVKESK come from the germline V gene. There are 16 residues in the CDR3. With 1 base removed from V and 7 bases from J, the gap between germline ends came to 19 bases. CDR3 DNA sequence: TGTGCCAGCAGCCAAGCGTTGGTGCCGGCTAATAGTGGCTACACCTTC. This codes for CASSQALVPANSGYTF.

This clonotype was recorded a few times. The chain couples TRBV18 to TRBJ2-7, with 7 bases matching TRBD1. The CDR3 is made up of 15 amino acids. The ends lost 6 bases at V and 2 bases at J; junction bases unmatched: 10. CDR1 is KGHSH, CDR2 LQKENI, per germline. CDR3 sequence: CASSSGQVAPYEQYF. The CDR3 DNA reads TGTGCCAGCTCGTCAGGACAGGTAGCCCCCTACGAGCAGTACTTC.

This chain connects TRBV10-3 to TRBJ2-1; D gene unclear. The CDR3 consists of 11 residues. Trimming left V 6 bases short and J 7 bases short, with 7 bases between. In germline, CDR1 is ENHRY, CDR2 SYGVKD. Written as DNA, the CDR3 is TGTGCCATCAGGGGTTTGAATGAGCAGTTCTTC. This sequence encodes CAIRGLNEQFF.

The chain is built from TRBV6-1 and TRBJ2-4; maybe TRBD2 (5 bases). Matching the DNA end better, TRBJ2-7 makes the J call doubtful. The CDR3 is made up of 13 amino acids. Germline V gives CDR1 MNHNS, CDR2 SASEGT. This CDR3 reads CASSENWGDEQYF. The CDR3 nucleotides are TGTGCCAGCAGTGAAAATTGGGGAGACGAGCAGTACTTC.

This sequence joins TRBV7-2 and TRBJ1-5; D gene uncertain. Trimming took 7 bases from V and 4 from J, leaving 17 bases between them. Germline loops: CDR1 SGHTA, CDR2 FQGNSA. This CDR3 is built from 15 residues. CDR3 in DNA: TGTGCCAGCACCTTCTCTGGCGGCTTTAATCAGCCCCAGCATTTT. It yields the protein CASTFSGGFNQPQHF.

This clonotype was picked up a small number of times. This sequence joins TRBV3-1 and TRBJ2-3; D not resolved. The V gene lost 0 bases and the J gene lost 4 bases, with 5 bases spanning the gap. This CDR3 region has 13 residues. Germline loops: CDR1 LGHDT, CDR2 YNNKEL (reference sequence). The chain's CDR3 is CASSQDHADTQYF. CDR3 bases: TGTGCCAGCAGCCAAGATCACGCAGATACGCAGTATTTT.

The rearrangement links TRBV7-8 to TRBJ2-3; TRBD1 agrees at 10 bases. The CDR3 sequence is 15 residues long. V shed 3 bases, J shed 3 bases, and the junction held 3 bases outside the gene matches. Germline V gene lookup returns CDR1 SGHVS and CDR2 FQNEAQ. In DNA form, the CDR3 reads TGTGCCAGCAGCTTCGCGGACAGGGGGACAGATACGCAGTATTTT. It specifies CASSFADRGTDTQYF. Combining the CDR3 with reference TRBV7-8 and TRBJ2-3 gives the whole variable domain GAGVSQSPRYKVAKRGQDVALRCDPISGHVSLFWYQQALGQGPEFLTYFQNEAQLDKSGLPSDRFFAERPEGSVSTLKIQRTQQEDSAVYLCASSFADRGTDTQYFGPGTRLTVL.

The V gene is TRBV5-1, the J gene TRBJ1-1; D gene uncertain. The CDR3 contains 15 residues. Per the germline V gene, CDR1 is SGHRS and CDR2 is YFSETQ. Trimming took 3 bases from V and 1 from J, leaving 13 bases between them. The CDR3 DNA follows: TGCGCCAGCAGCTCATTCCAAATCGCGAACACTGAAGCTTTCTTT. This codes for CASSSFQIANTEAFF.

This chain uses TRBV3-1 with TRBJ1-2; weak D call: TRBD1 (5 bases). CDR3 length: 15 amino acids. V lost 4 bases, J lost 8 bases, and 20 bases lay in between. Germline CDR1 is LGHDT and CDR2 is YNNKEL (reference sequence). CDR3 nucleotides: TGTGCCAGCAGCCCGCCTGGAGGGGCCCGGTACGGCTACACCTTC. Protein: CASSPPGGARYGYTF.

V usage is TRBV7-6 and J usage is TRBJ2-1; D is unresolved. The CDR3 has 15 residues. Trimming stripped 3 bases from V and 8 bases from J, with 17 bases between. Germline V gives CDR1 SGHVS, CDR2 FNYEAQ. The CDR3 loop reads CASSFRAGRGDEQFF. The DNA of the CDR3 is TGTGCCAGCAGCTTCAGAGCAGGTAGAGGCGATGAGCAGTTCTTC. The full variable domain, completed using reference TRBV7-6 and TRBJ2-1, is GAGVSQSPRYKVTKRGQDVALRCDPISGHVSLYWYRQALGQGPEFLTYFNYEAQQDKSGLPNDRFSAERPEGSISTLTIQRTEQRDSAMYRCASSFRAGRGDEQFFGPGTRLTVL.

Turning to this clonotype: A much larger clonotype is one base distant, so this may be a read error. The chain recombines TRBV25-1 with TRBJ2-5, with unresolved D. The germline V gene has CDR1 MGHDK and CDR2 SYGVNS. There are 12 residues in the CDR3. V lost 5 bases, J lost 4 bases, and 8 bases lay in between. The CDR3 bases are TGTGCCAGCAGTATGAAGGGAGAGACCCAGTACTTC. Its translation is CASSMKGETQYF.

This clonotype came up a few times. This rearrangement joins TRBV11-1 to TRBJ1-2; D not resolved. The CDR3 length is 14 residues. Trimming removed 2 bases from V and 5 bases from J, with 12 bases in between. In germline, CDR1 is SGHAT, CDR2 FQDESV (reference sequence). The CDR3 protein is CASSLTVGPYGYTF. The CDR3 DNA sequence: TGTGCCAGCAGCTTAACGGTCGGCCCTTATGGCTACACCTTC.

In this sample, this clonotype turned up a few times. This sequence joins TRBV6-1 and TRBJ2-3; TRBD2 agrees at 8 bases. The length of the CDR3 is 14 residues. The V and J ends lost 8 bases and 7 bases, in that order; junction bases with no gene match: 11. CDR1 MNHNS and CDR2 SASEGT come from the germline V gene. Here the CDR3 reads CASQPSGQANTQYF. CDR3 bases: TGTGCCAGCCAGCCTAGCGGGCAAGCAAATACGCAGTATTTT.

This clonotype was seen a handful of times. V is TRBV7-2 and J is TRBJ2-3; D is unclear. This CDR3 is 16 amino acids long. Per the germline V gene, CDR1 is SGHTA and CDR2 is FQGNSA. V was cut by 0 bases and J by 2 bases, with 12 bases left in between. The CDR3 sequence: CASSLAGTAPTDTQYF. The CDR3, as DNA: TGTGCCAGCAGCTTAGCTGGTACAGCCCCCACAGATACGCAGTATTTT.

The chain is built from TRBV7-9 and TRBJ2-5, with a weak D call TRBD2 (5 bases). The CDR3 covers 15 residues. With 7 bases removed from V and 5 bases from J, the gap between germline ends came to 20 bases. The germline gives CDR1 SEHNR, CDR2 FQNEAQ (reference sequence). This chain's CDR3 is CASTSGVTGSETQYF. The CDR3 nucleotides are TGTGCCAGCACCTCCGGGGTTACGGGGTCGGAGACCCAGTACTTC.

The chain couples TRBV29-1 to TRBJ1-1; D is perhaps TRBD1 (6 bases). V shed 4 bases and J shed 4 bases, with 7 bases lying between them. The CDR3 sequence is 11 residues long. The V gene's germline CDR1 is SQVTM and CDR2 ANQGSEA. The CDR3 sequence is CSVVGGTEAFF. In DNA, the CDR3 is TGCAGCGTTGTAGGGGGCACTGAAGCTTTCTTT.

This clonotype was counted a few times. The chain couples TRBV5-1 to TRBJ2-5; no definite D call. The ends were cut back, 2 bases at V and 5 bases at J, with 10 bases in the middle. CDR3 size: 13 residues. CDR1 and CDR2 from the germline V gene are SGHRS and YFSETQ. This CDR3 reads CASSLFPSETQYF. DNA for the CDR3: TGCGCCAGCAGCTTATTCCCCTCGGAGACCCAGTACTTC.